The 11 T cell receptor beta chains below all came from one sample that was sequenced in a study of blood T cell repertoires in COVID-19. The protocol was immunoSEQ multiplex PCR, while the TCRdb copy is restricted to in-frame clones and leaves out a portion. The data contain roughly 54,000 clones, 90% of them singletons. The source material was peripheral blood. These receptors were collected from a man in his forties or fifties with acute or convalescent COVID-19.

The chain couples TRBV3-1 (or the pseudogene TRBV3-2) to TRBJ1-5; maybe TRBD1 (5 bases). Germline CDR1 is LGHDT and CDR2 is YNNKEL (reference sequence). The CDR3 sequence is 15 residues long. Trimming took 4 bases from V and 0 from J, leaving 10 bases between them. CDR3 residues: CASSPSGNSNQPQHF. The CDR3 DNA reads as TGTGCCAGCAGCCCCTCAGGGAATAGCAATCAGCCCCAGCATTTT.

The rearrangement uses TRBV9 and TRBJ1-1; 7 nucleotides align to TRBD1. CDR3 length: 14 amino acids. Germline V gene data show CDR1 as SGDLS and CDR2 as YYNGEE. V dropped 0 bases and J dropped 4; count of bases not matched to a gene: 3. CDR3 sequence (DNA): TGTGCCAGCAGCGTAGCATCAGGGGGCACTGAAGCTTTCTTT. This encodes CASSVASGGTEAFF.

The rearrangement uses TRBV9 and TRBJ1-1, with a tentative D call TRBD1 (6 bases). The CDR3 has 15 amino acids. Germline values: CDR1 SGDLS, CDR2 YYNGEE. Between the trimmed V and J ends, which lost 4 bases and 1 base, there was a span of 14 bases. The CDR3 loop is CASSPPRGQNTEAFF. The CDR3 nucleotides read TGTGCCAGCAGCCCACCCAGGGGACAGAACACTGAAGCTTTCTTT.

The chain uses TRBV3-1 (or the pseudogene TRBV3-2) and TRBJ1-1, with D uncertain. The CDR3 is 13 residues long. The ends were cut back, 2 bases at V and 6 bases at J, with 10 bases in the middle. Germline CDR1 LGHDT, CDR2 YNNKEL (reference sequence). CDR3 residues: CASSQWETAEAFF. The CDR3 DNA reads TGTGCCAGCAGCCAATGGGAGACTGCTGAAGCTTTCTTT.

Here the CDR3 DNA reads TGTGCCAGCAGCTTAGCAGCGTTTCAGTTCTTC. Its protein is CASSLAAFQFF. The chain uses TRBV7-2 and TRBJ2-1; D call uncertain. V was pared by 0 bases and J by 13 bases, with 7 bases between. Per the germline V gene, CDR1 is SGHTA and CDR2 is FQGNSA. The CDR3 spans 11 residues.

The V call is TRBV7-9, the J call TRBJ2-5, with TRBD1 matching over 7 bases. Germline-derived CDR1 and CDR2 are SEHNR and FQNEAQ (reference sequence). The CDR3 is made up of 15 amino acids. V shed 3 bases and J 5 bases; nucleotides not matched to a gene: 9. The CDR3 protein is CASSFLTGWAETQYF. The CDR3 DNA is TGTGCCAGCAGCTTCCTGACAGGGTGGGCGGAGACCCAGTACTTC.

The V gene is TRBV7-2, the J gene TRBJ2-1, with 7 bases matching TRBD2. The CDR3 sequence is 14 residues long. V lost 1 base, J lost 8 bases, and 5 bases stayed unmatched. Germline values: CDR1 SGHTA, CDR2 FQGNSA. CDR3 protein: CASSLGYAGDEQFF. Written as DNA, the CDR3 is TGTGCCAGCAGCTTAGGGTATGCGGGAGATGAGCAGTTCTTC.

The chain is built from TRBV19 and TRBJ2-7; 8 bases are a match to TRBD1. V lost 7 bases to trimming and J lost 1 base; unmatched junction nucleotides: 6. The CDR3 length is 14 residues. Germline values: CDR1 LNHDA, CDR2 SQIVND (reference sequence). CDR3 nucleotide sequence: TGTGCCAGTAAACGGGACAGGTGGTCCTACGAGCAGTACTTC. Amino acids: CASKRDRWSYEQYF.

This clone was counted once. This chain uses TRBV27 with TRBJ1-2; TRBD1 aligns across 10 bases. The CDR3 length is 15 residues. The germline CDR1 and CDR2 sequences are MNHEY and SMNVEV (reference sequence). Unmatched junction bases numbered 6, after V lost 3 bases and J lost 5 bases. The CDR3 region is CASSFRDRGRYGYTF. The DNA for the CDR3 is TGTGCCAGCAGTTTCCGGGACAGGGGCAGGTATGGCTACACCTTC.

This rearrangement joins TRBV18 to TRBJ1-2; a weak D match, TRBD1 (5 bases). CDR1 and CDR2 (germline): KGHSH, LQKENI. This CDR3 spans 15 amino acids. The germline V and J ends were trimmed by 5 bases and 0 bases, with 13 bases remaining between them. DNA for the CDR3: TGTGCCAGCTCAGAGCGACAGCCAGCTAACTATGGCTACACCTTC. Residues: CASSERQPANYGYTF.

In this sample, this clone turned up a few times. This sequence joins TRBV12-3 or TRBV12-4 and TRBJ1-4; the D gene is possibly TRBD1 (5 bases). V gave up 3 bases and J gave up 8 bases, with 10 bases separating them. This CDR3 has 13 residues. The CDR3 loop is CASSFGGVEKLFF. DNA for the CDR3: TGTGCCAGCAGTTTCGGGGGTGTGGAAAAACTGTTTTTT.